A single sample is the source of the 6 T cell receptor beta chains below, sequenced in a study of blood T cells in healthy people across ages (dated by TCRdb to 2013 to 2016). Libraries were prepared through 5' RACE. The sequencer listed for this sample is Illumina HiSeq 2500. A second PCR of about 7 to 12 cycles was performed with a sample-barcoded 5' primer and a J-beta primer mix. Using fastp at Q25 and MiXCR, TCRdb reprocessed the public reads and kept productive beta chains. Each entry merges the rows of one CDR3 protein and shows their most common DNA and genes. In all, the sample holds approximately 800,000 distinct CDR3 sequences, and roughly 60% of those were seen once. 22% of the sample rests with the top ten. Sequences were obtained from blood. These receptors were collected from a man under 40 in good health.

The chain has TRBV20-1 and TRBJ2-4; no clear D. The closer fit of TRBJ2-7 to the DNA end suggests the J call may be wrong. The germline CDR1 and CDR2 sequences are DFQATT and SNEGSKA (reference sequence). This CDR3 contains 13 residues. The CDR3 nucleotides read TGCAGTGGACGGAGCCTACGAAACTACGAGCAGTACTTC. Protein: CSGRSLRNYEQYF.

The rearrangement joins TRBV20-1 to TRBJ2-2; TRBD2 aligns across 10 bases. In germline, CDR1 is DFQATT, CDR2 SNEGSKA (reference sequence). This CDR3 has 16 residues. The ends lost 3 bases at V and 1 base at J; junction bases unmatched: 5. CDR3 DNA sequence: TGCAGTGCTAGCCCCGGACTAGCGGAGAACACCGGGGAGCTGTTTTTT. This codes for CSASPGLAENTGELFF.

V and J are TRBV5-6 and TRBJ2-7; 12 positions agree with TRBD2. CDR1 is SGHDT, CDR2 YYEEEE, per germline. J was trimmed by 10 bases and V by 2 bases; bases with no gene match: 16. The CDR3 loop spans 17 amino acids. The CDR3 DNA is TGTGCCAGCAGCTTAGGGACCACTAGCGGGGGGCGGTCCACCCAGTACTTC. Amino acid sequence: CASSLGTTSGGRSTQYF. Variable domain in full (rest from reference TRBV5-6 and TRBJ2-7): DAGVTQSPTHLIKTRGQQVTLRCSPKSGHDTVSWYQQALGQGPQFIFQYYEEEERQRGNFPDRFSGHQFPNYSSELNVNALLLGDSALYLCASSLGTTSGGRSTQYFGPGTRLTVT.

In this sample, this clonotype turned up a few times. The chain combines TRBV11-2 with TRBJ2-7, with a possible D match to TRBD1 (5 bases). V lost 5 bases and J lost 0, with 17 bases in between. The CDR3 is 16 residues long. Germline V gives CDR1 SGHAT, CDR2 FQNNGV. For the CDR3, the DNA is TGTGCCAGCAGCCCCCTCCTTCATGGGGCCTCCTACGAGCAGTACTTC. It encodes CASSPLLHGASYEQYF.

This chain uses TRBV4-2 with TRBJ2-3; 9 bases are a match to TRBD2. The germline gives CDR1 LGHNA, CDR2 YNFKEQ. The CDR3 runs to 17 residues. The ends lost 1 base at V and 3 bases at J; junction bases unmatched: 8. The CDR3 here is CASSQGPASGRTDTQYF. The CDR3 DNA reads as TGTGCCAGCAGCCAAGGTCCCGCCAGCGGGAGGACAGATACGCAGTATTTT.

V is TRBV10-2 and J is TRBJ1-5; 9 bases agree with TRBD1. The CDR3 sequence is 15 residues long. CDR1 WSHSY and CDR2 SAAADI come from the germline V gene. V gave up 8 bases and J gave up 3 bases; unmatched junction bases: 8. The CDR3 here is CASRTGQGINQPQHF. DNA of the CDR3: TGCGCCAGCCGTACGGGACAGGGAATCAATCAGCCCCAGCATTTT.